This T cell receptor (beta chain) was recovered during a study of T cells in Graves' hyperthyroidism and ophthalmopathy. General study points: From stable hyperthyroidism, ophthalmopathy was set apart by a 13 V-J model.

The source material, RNA transcripts, was used to amplify TCR beta CDR3 regions. TCR CDR3 underwent first-round RT-PCR with the HTBI primer set. TCRdb re-called the multiplex PCR reads through MiXCR, storing one row per CDR3 protein. The table lists some 560,000 distinct CDR3 sequences, approximately 14% of them singletons. The CDR3 runs 13 residues. With V trimmed by 5 bases and J by 6 bases, 5 bases remained unmatched. This clonotype was detected ten times or more. The target antigen is unknown. On the basis of clinical symptoms, serum thyroxine and TRAb, thyroid ultrasound and orbital computed tomography, diagnoses were made.

The sequence was collected from a woman under 40 with Graves' hyperthyroidism. The chain joins TRBV12-3 or TRBV12-4 to TRBJ2-7; the match to TRBD2 covers 9 bases. Sequencing was performed on blood. The DNA for the CDR3 is TGTGCCAGCAGTCCAGCGGGAGGAGGCGAGCAGTACTTC. Protein product: CASSPAGGGEQYF.